A single T cell receptor (beta chain) is shown here with its context. The data belong to a study of cytotoxic CD8 clonotypes in ibrutinib-treated CLL. Some clones are missing from TCRdb's copy, which holds only in-frame ones; the method was immunoSEQ multiplex PCR. The repertoire has more than 85,000 clones, more than 70% of them found once; the top ten carry about 22%. Trimming took off 5 bases at V and 8 bases at J, with 15 bases between the two ends. The CDR3 is 13 residues long. From germline, CDR1 is SGHTA and CDR2 FQGNSA. The source material was PBMCs, sampled after 24 months of ibrutinib treatment. The rearrangement joins TRBV7-2 to TRBJ1-2; D remains ambiguous. This clonotype was obtained from a human donor with chronic lymphocytic leukemia. CDR3 region: CASSQAQQMGYTF. In DNA form, the CDR3 reads TGTGCCAGCAGCCAGGCCCAGCAAATGGGCTACACCTTC.